This T cell receptor beta chain was profiled in a study of blood T cell repertoires in COVID-19. Across the whole study: Donors in the United States, Italy and Spain gave samples during acute or convalescent COVID-19. Nucleic acid was either cDNA or gDNA, and it came from T cells, B-cell-depleted T cells, or PBMCs.

Authors' methods: Nucleated cell counts were estimated from reference gene primer amplification. Assay: immunoSEQ multiplex PCR; the TCRdb copy retains only in-frame clones and omits some. V and J calls and clone size come straight from that table; D and trimming were deduced from the DNA. Of a few hundred thousand clones listed, about 85% are singletons. This receptor was taken from a woman younger than 35 with acute or convalescent COVID-19. The sequenced sample was peripheral blood.

CDR3 amino acids: CASSPPGDARDTQYF. The CDR3 DNA reads as TGTGCCAGCAGTCCGCCAGGGGATGCGAGAGATACGCAGTATTTT. The rearrangement uses TRBV28 and TRBJ2-3; D perhaps matches TRBD1 (6 bases). Looked up from germline, CDR1 is MDHEN and CDR2 is SYDVKM. This CDR3 contains 15 residues. Trimming pared 5 bases from V and 5 bases from J, leaving 17 bases between. Looking up the rest from reference TRBV28 and TRBJ2-3 gives the full variable domain: DVKVTQSSRYLVKRTGEKVFLECVQDMDHENMFWYRQDPGLGLRLIYFSYDVKMKEKGDIPEGYSVSREKKERFSLILESASTNQTSMYLCASSPPGDARDTQYFGPGTRLTVL.